The clone carrying this TCR beta chain was detected a few times. Its cognate antigen is unknown. The data were obtained in a study of beta chain features in type 1 diabetes. V lost 2 bases and J lost 1, with 12 bases in between. The germline CDR1 and CDR2 sequences are SGHTA and FQGNSA. The CDR3 loop spans 16 amino acids. The study reverse transcribed the entire isolated RNA, so it sequenced expressed TCRB transcripts. Profiled with immunoSEQ multiplex PCR; TCRdb holds only in-frame clones, not every one. The sample contains around 100,000 clones, under 30% of which appear only once. General study points: PCR might favor shorter templates, but any such skew would affect patients and controls equally. Type 1 diabetes patients had fewer VDJ junction insertions and more deletions. Shortening that was moderate but significant affected the TCRB CDR3s of Type 1 diabetes patients in all four CD4+ subsets. Using cDNA template may skew counts toward highly expressing activated cells.

The chain employs TRBV7-2 and TRBJ2-4, with a weak D call TRBD1 (6 bases). This receptor was obtained from a woman aged 18 to 35 with type 1 diabetes. The sequencing sample was made of central memory CD4+ T cells from blood. CDR3 amino acids: CASSLQGTRAKNIQYF. The DNA of the CDR3 is TGTGCCAGCAGCTTACAGGGGACGAGGGCCAAAAACATTCAGTACTTC.